The 26 T cell receptor beta chains given below trace back to one sample, sequenced in a study of blood T cells in healthy people across ages. Combining a sample-barcoded 5' primer with a J-beta primer mix, a second PCR ran for 7 to 11 cycles. TCRdb processed the 5' RACE reads anew with MiXCR; each CDR3 protein has one entry. The sample yields approximately 960,000 distinct CDR3 sequences, approximately 32% seen once. The data also belong to a second study, concerning T cells of mothers and their children.

The sequenced sample was blood. The receptors here all came from a woman in her forties in good health.

The chain has TRBV6-1 and TRBJ2-5; TRBD1 aligns across 8 bases. Unmatched junction bases numbered 13, after V lost 3 bases and J lost 13 bases. The CDR3 has 14 residues. The germline gives CDR1 MNHNS, CDR2 SASEGT. In DNA, the CDR3 is TGTGCCAGCAGTGAGTACGGACAGGGACGGGGTTTGTACTTC. Translated: CASSEYGQGRGLYF.

This chain connects TRBV7-9 to TRBJ1-1; no clear D gene. Between the trimmed V and J ends, which lost 1 base and 8 bases, there was a span of 2 bases. This CDR3 region has 10 residues. The germline gives CDR1 SEHNR, CDR2 FQNEAQ (reference sequence). The CDR3, as DNA: TGTGCCAGCAGCTTAGACGAAGCTTTCTTT. It specifies CASSLDEAFF.

The chain joins TRBV28 to TRBJ2-7, with 7 bases matching TRBD1. Germline CDR1 MDHEN, CDR2 SYDVKM. The CDR3 spans 14 residues. Trimming cost V 2 bases and J 5 bases; bases outside gene matches: 6. The CDR3 DNA reads as TGTGCCAGCAGTTTAGGACAGGCCACCCACGAGCAGTACTTC. Protein product: CASSLGQATHEQYF.

This clonotype showed up just a few times. The V call is TRBV27, the J call TRBJ2-3; D is undetermined. Trimming took 5 bases from V and 4 from J, leaving 4 bases between them. CDR1 is MNHEY and CDR2 is SMNVEV in the germline V gene (reference sequence). This CDR3 has 11 residues. As DNA, the CDR3 is TGTGCCAGCAGTGGCGCAGATACGCAGTATTTT. This codes for CASSGADTQYF.

The chain combines TRBV3-1 with TRBJ2-1; 9 nucleotides agree with TRBD1. CDR1 LGHDT and CDR2 YNNKEL come from the germline V gene (reference sequence). The trim removed 4 bases at V and 5 bases at J, leaving 12 bases unmatched. The CDR3 length is 17 residues. In DNA, the CDR3 is TGTGCCAGCAGCCCGGTAGTTGGACAGGGGTCCCACAATGAGCAGTTCTTC. The encoded protein is CASSPVVGQGSHNEQFF.

This clonotype has just a few counts. The V gene is TRBV28, the J gene TRBJ2-1; maybe TRBD2 (6 bases). This CDR3 is built from 14 residues. The V and J ends lost 4 bases and 4 bases respectively, with 11 bases between them. Germline loops: CDR1 MDHEN, CDR2 SYDVKM. DNA for the CDR3: TGTGCCAGCAGTTCTCCCGGGAGATACAATGAGCAGTTCTTC. Its translation: CASSSPGRYNEQFF.

V and J are TRBV7-6 and TRBJ2-1; TRBD2 aligns across 7 bases. CDR1 and CDR2 (germline): SGHVS, FNYEAQ. The trim removed 1 base at V and 6 bases at J, leaving 3 bases unmatched. The CDR3 runs to 14 residues. CDR3 DNA: TGTGCCAGCAGCTTAGTTGGGACTACCAATGAGCAGTTCTTC. It is translated as CASSLVGTTNEQFF.

This clonotype was found a few times. The chain uses TRBV7-2 and TRBJ2-7; TRBD2 aligns across 10 bases. The CDR3 runs to 16 residues. Per the germline V gene, CDR1 is SGHTA and CDR2 is FQGNSA. V shed 6 bases and J 0 bases; nucleotides not matched to a gene: 8. CDR3 sequence (DNA): TGTGCCAGCAGGGAACACGGGACTAGCGACTCCTACGAGCAGTACTTC. Protein product: CASREHGTSDSYEQYF.

This clonotype was detected many times. The chain uses TRBV28 and TRBJ2-7, with TRBD2 matching over 8 bases. The CDR3 extends over 14 amino acids. Germline V gives CDR1 MDHEN, CDR2 SYDVKM. The J segment lost 11 bases and the V segment lost 7 bases, leaving 16 bases of the junction unmatched. CDR3 region: CASTKPFGGAGEYF. The CDR3, as DNA: TGTGCCAGCACTAAACCTTTCGGGGGGGCTGGGGAGTACTTC.

V is TRBV7-3 and J is TRBJ2-3, with D perhaps TRBD1 (5 bases). There are 16 residues in the CDR3. Germline V CDR1 and CDR2: SGHTA, FQGTGA. Trimming took 3 bases from V and 2 from J, leaving 15 bases between them. The CDR3: CASSFTPGHSTDTQYF. CDR3 coding DNA: TGTGCCAGCAGCTTTACGCCCGGACATTCCACAGATACGCAGTATTTT. Supplemented by reference TRBV7-3 and TRBJ2-3, the full variable domain reads GAGVSQTPSNKVTEKGKYVELRCDPISGHTALYWYRQSLGQGPEFLIYFQGTGAADDSGLPNDRFFAVRPEGSVSTLKIQRTERGDSAVYLCASSFTPGHSTDTQYFGPGTRLTVL.

V and J are TRBV11-2 and TRBJ1-2; D not certain. The germline gives CDR1 SGHAT, CDR2 FQNNGV. This CDR3 comprises 11 residues. V was trimmed by 5 bases and J by 4 bases, leaving 5 bases between them. The CDR3 nucleotides read TGTGCCAGCAGCCCCGCCTATGGCTACACCTTC. Its translation is CASSPAYGYTF. The entire variable domain, with the rest obtained from reference TRBV11-2 and TRBJ1-2, is as follows: EAGVAQSPRYKIIEKRQSVAFWCNPISGHATLYWYQQILGQGPKLLIQFQNNGVVDDSQLPKDRFSAERLKGVDSTLKIQPAKLEDSAVYLCASSPAYGYTFGSGTRLTVV.

This clonotype was detected a few times. The rearrangement links TRBV7-8 to TRBJ1-5; 7 nucleotides match TRBD1. The CDR3 is made up of 15 amino acids. V gave up 1 base and J gave up 4 bases; unmatched junction bases: 4. The germline V gene has CDR1 SGHVS and CDR2 FQNEAQ. CDR3 nucleotide sequence: TGTGCCAGCAGCTTAGGGGACAGTACTAATCAGCCCCAGCATTTT. As protein: CASSLGDSTNQPQHF.

The chain carries TRBV20-1 and TRBJ1-2; no reliable D call. Germline V CDR1 and CDR2: DFQATT, SNEGSKA (reference sequence). This CDR3 comprises 12 residues. Trimming removed 5 bases from V and 4 bases from J, with 11 bases in between. As DNA, the CDR3 is TGCAGTGCTGAGGATACAGTCTATGGCTACACCTTC. Its translation: CSAEDTVYGYTF.

With regard to this clonotype: A read error is possible here, since a much larger clone lies one base away. As DNA, the CDR3 is TGCAGCGTTGAAGGCGGTAGGGGGCAGGGCAATGAGCAGTACTTC. It translates to CSVEGGRGQGNEQYF. The J gene is TRBJ2-5, the V gene TRBV29-1, with 7 bases identical to TRBD1. CDR3 length: 15 residues. From germline, CDR1 is SQVTM and CDR2 ANQGSEA. V shed 1 base, J shed 11 bases, and the junction held 16 bases outside the gene matches. Complete variable domain (other parts from reference TRBV29-1 and TRBJ2-5): SAVISQKPSRDICQRGTSLTIQCQVDSQVTMMFWYRQQPGQSLTLIATANQGSEATYESGFVIDKFPISRPNLTFSTLTVSNMSPEDSSIYLCSVEGGRGQGNEQYFGPGTRLLVL.

The chain uses TRBV28 and TRBJ1-5; the match to TRBD1 covers 9 bases. Germline trimming cut 9 bases from V and 7 bases from J; bases unmatched to any gene: 16. CDR3 length: 16 residues. Germline V gene data show CDR1 as MDHEN and CDR2 as SYDVKM. The CDR3 reads CASRPPGQGASQPQHF. The CDR3, as DNA: TGTGCCAGTAGGCCACCGGGACAGGGCGCATCGCAGCCCCAGCATTTT.

Worth noting for this clonotype: This may arise from a read error, as a much more abundant clone is one base away. The chain joins TRBV28 to TRBJ2-4; 7 bases map to TRBD1. The closer fit of TRBJ2-7 to the DNA end suggests the J call may be wrong. CDR1 and CDR2 (germline): MDHEN, SYDVKM. CDR3 length: 14 amino acids. The CDR3 region is CASRLQGPHHEQYF. For the CDR3, the DNA is TGTGCCAGCAGGTTACAGGGGCCCCACCACGAGCAGTACTTC.

This clonotype was picked up a small number of times. The V call is TRBV9, the J call TRBJ2-1, with 15 bases lining up with TRBD2. The CDR3 is 16 amino acids. Germline V gene data show CDR1 as SGDLS and CDR2 as YYNGEE. V was clipped by 1 base and J by 8 bases; unmatched bases: 4. The CDR3: CASSVRTSGGVHEQFF. CDR3 nucleotides: TGTGCCAGCAGCGTAAGGACTAGCGGGGGGGTACATGAGCAGTTCTTC.

This clonotype was counted between two and nine times. The genes are TRBV12-3 or TRBV12-4 and TRBJ1-2; TRBD1 matches at 7 bases. V gave up 5 bases and J gave up 5 bases; unmatched junction bases: 11. The CDR3 is 15 amino acids. For the CDR3, the DNA is TGTGCCAGCAGTCGTCCCGGGACAGAGGAGTATGGCTACACCTTC. Its protein is CASSRPGTEEYGYTF.

This clonotype was seen repeatedly, ten times or more. The gene calls are TRBV3-1 and TRBJ2-7, with D tentatively TRBD1 (6 bases). V lost 2 bases, J lost 1 base, and 18 bases lay in between. The germline CDR1 and CDR2 sequences are LGHDT and YNNKEL (reference sequence). The CDR3 length is 17 residues. The CDR3 DNA follows: TGTGCCAGCAGCCAAAAGACTTACAGGGTCCCGTCCTACGAGCAGTACTTC. Amino acid sequence: CASSQKTYRVPSYEQYF.

This clonotype was detected a few times. The V and J genes are TRBV28 and TRBJ2-4; the D call may be TRBD1 or TRBD2 (6 bases each). Germline V gene sequence: CDR1 MDHEN, CDR2 SYDVKM. V lost 4 bases and J lost 0, with 10 bases in between. The CDR3 contains 15 residues. The CDR3 spells CASSWRGIAKNIQYF. The CDR3 bases are TGTGCCAGCAGTTGGAGGGGGATAGCCAAAAACATTCAGTACTTC.

A word on this clonotype: The junction does not match germline at one end; this may be a read error. The chain couples TRBV6-2 or TRBV6-3 to TRBJ2-5, with D unresolved. The end of the DNA aligns better with TRBJ2-7, so the J call may be wrong. Germline-derived CDR1 and CDR2 are MNHEY and SVGEGT. The CDR3 covers 14 residues. CDR3: CASRYSIRPYEQYF. The CDR3 DNA reads as TGTGCCAGCAGGTACTCGATCCGTCCCTACGAGCAGTACTTC.

This clonotype has only a few counts. The V and J genes are TRBV5-1 and TRBJ1-2, with 9 bases aligning to TRBD1. The CDR3 sequence is 15 residues long. Trimming removed 0 bases from V and 8 bases from J; junction bases left unmatched: 8. Germline-derived CDR1 and CDR2 are SGHRS and YFSETQ. The CDR3 DNA reads as TGCGCCAGCAGCTTGGACAGGGGGCGGTCGAAAGGCTACACCTTC. It yields the protein CASSLDRGRSKGYTF.

This clonotype was counted between two and nine times. The chain links TRBV27 to TRBJ2-5, with D possibly being TRBD1 or TRBD2 (5 bases each). Deletions cut 11 bases from V and 7 bases from J, with 23 bases between. Germline CDR1 is MNHEY and CDR2 is SMNVEV (reference sequence). The CDR3 is 14 residues long. The DNA for the CDR3 is TGTGCCGCCGGTTGGGGGAATGATGGTGTGACCCAGTACTTC. This sequence encodes CAAGWGNDGVTQYF.

This clonotype was seen more than once but under ten times. This chain connects TRBV28 to TRBJ2-7; 9 bases map to TRBD1. The J segment lost 6 bases and the V segment lost 3 bases, leaving 12 bases of the junction unmatched. Germline V CDR1 and CDR2: MDHEN, SYDVKM. CDR3 length: 16 amino acids. The CDR3 DNA reads TGTGCCAGCAGTTTTGTTTCCGGGACAGGGTTGGTCGAGCAGTACTTC. Protein sequence: CASSFVSGTGLVEQYF.

This chain connects TRBV20-1 to TRBJ2-1, with TRBD2 as a possible D gene (7 bases). Trimming cost V 8 bases and J 5 bases, with 19 bases left between them. The CDR3 runs to 14 residues. The germline V gene encodes CDR1 DFQATT and CDR2 SNEGSKA (reference sequence). In nucleotides, the CDR3 is TGCAGTACAAGGGAGGGGGGATATAACAATGAGCAGTTCTTC. It encodes CSTREGGYNNEQFF.

In its sample, this clonotype was seen a few times. This sequence joins TRBV9 and TRBJ2-3; TRBD2 matches 10 bases. The CDR3 consists of 20 residues. The germline gives CDR1 SGDLS, CDR2 YYNGEE. The J segment lost 1 base and the V segment lost 3 bases, leaving 17 bases of the junction unmatched. The DNA of the CDR3 is TGTGCCAGCAGCGCCGAGGGAGGTAGTAGGACTAGCGGACGCACAGATACGCAGTATTTT. Translation gives CASSAEGGSRTSGRTDTQYF.